The 28 T cell receptor beta chains presented below share a single source sample, sequenced in a study of OX40 agonist ivuxolimab in advanced cancers. Only in-frame clones appear in the TCRdb table, and some are missing; sequencing was by immunoSEQ multiplex PCR. The repertoire holds tens of thousands of clones, with more than 85% as singletons. The material sequenced was CD4+ or CD8+ T cells sorted from blood, taken in a trial of the OX40 agonist ivuxolimab. Receptors originate from an adult with an advanced solid tumor such as melanoma, head and neck, liver or kidney cancer.

CDR3 coding DNA: TGTGCCAGCAGCCAAAGGAGGGGGACCCAGTACTTC. Its protein product is CASSQRRGTQYF. The chain is built from TRBV14 and TRBJ2-5, with a weak D call TRBD2 (6 bases). Germline CDR1 reads SGHDN; CDR2 reads FVKESK. The CDR3 runs to 12 residues. Trimming took off 2 bases at V and 7 bases at J, with 8 bases between the two ends.

This clone was detected only once. The chain employs TRBV7-2 and TRBJ2-5; 13 bases are a match to TRBD2. Per germline, CDR1 SGHTA and CDR2 FQGNSA. The junction had 6 bases not matched to a gene; V was cut back by 4 bases and J by 4 bases. CDR3 size: 16 residues. The CDR3 DNA follows: TGTGCCAGCAGCTCTCTCGGACTAGCGGGGGCAGAGACCCAGTACTTC. Encoded protein: CASSSLGLAGAETQYF.

The rearrangement links TRBV7-2 to TRBJ2-7; D ambiguous. CDR3 length equals 13 residues. With 7 bases removed from V and 0 bases from J, the gap between germline ends came to 10 bases. CDR1 and CDR2 (germline): SGHTA, FQGNSA. The CDR3 bases are TGTGCCAGCACCCCCCCGAGCTCCTACGAGCAGTACTTC. Its translation: CASTPPSSYEQYF.

V usage is TRBV2 and J usage is TRBJ1-3; 9 nucleotides agree with TRBD1. After removal of 6 bases from V and 1 base from J, the junction contained 1 base not matched to a gene. Germline values: CDR1 SNHLY, CDR2 FYNNEI. CDR3 length: 14 amino acids. The CDR3 DNA follows: TGTGCCAGCAGCGGACAGGGGTCTGGAAACACCATATATTTT. Translation: CASSGQGSGNTIYF. Full variable domain (remainder filled in from reference TRBV2 and TRBJ1-3): EPEVTQTPSHQVTQMGQEVILRCVPISNHLYFYWYRQILGQKVEFLVSFYNNEISEKSEIFDDQFSVERPDGSNFTLKIRSTKLEDSAMYFCASSGQGSGNTIYFGEGSWLTVV.

This clone has more than one count but fewer than ten. The V gene is TRBV28, the J gene TRBJ2-2; the D gene is possibly TRBD2 (5 bases). V was cut by 5 bases and J by 2 bases, with 18 bases left in between. This CDR3 is built from 17 residues. Looked up from germline, CDR1 is MDHEN and CDR2 is SYDVKM. In nucleotides, the CDR3 is TGTGCCAGCAGTCCCCTAGGGAGAGGATTCAACACCGGGGAGCTGTTTTTT. Translating it yields CASSPLGRGFNTGELFF.

CDR3 sequence (DNA): TGTGCCAGCTCACCGGACATAGGGTCGCGGGAGCAGTACTTC. It yields the protein CASSPDIGSREQYF. The rearrangement links TRBV18 to TRBJ2-7; a possible D gene is TRBD1 (5 bases). V was trimmed by 3 bases and J by 7 bases, leaving 16 bases between them. Germline values: CDR1 KGHSH, CDR2 LQKENI. This CDR3 spans 14 amino acids.

DNA of the CDR3: TGTGCCAGCAGCCCCGGGACTAGCGGGGATAGGGAGACCCAGTACTTC. Its protein is CASSPGTSGDRETQYF. The genes are TRBV28 and TRBJ2-5; 13 nucleotides agree with TRBD2. The germline V gene has CDR1 MDHEN and CDR2 SYDVKM. Trimming cost V 6 bases and J 5 bases; bases outside gene matches: 9. The CDR3 sequence is 16 residues long. Together with reference TRBV28 and TRBJ2-5, the CDR3 gives the full variable domain: DVKVTQSSRYLVKRTGEKVFLECVQDMDHENMFWYRQDPGLGLRLIYFSYDVKMKEKGDIPEGYSVSREKKERFSLILESASTNQTSMYLCASSPGTSGDRETQYFGPGTRLLVL.

The V gene is TRBV28, the J gene TRBJ1-1; D remains unclear. Per germline, CDR1 MDHEN and CDR2 SYDVKM. V was pared by 6 bases and J by 2 bases, with 4 bases between. This CDR3 has 11 amino acids. The CDR3 nucleotides are TGTGCCAGCAGAATAAACACTGAAGCTTTCTTT. The encoded protein is CASRINTEAFF. Supplemented by reference TRBV28 and TRBJ1-1, the full variable domain reads DVKVTQSSRYLVKRTGEKVFLECVQDMDHENMFWYRQDPGLGLRLIYFSYDVKMKEKGDIPEGYSVSREKKERFSLILESASTNQTSMYLCASRINTEAFFGQGTRLTVV.

This clone was seen once. The chain recombines TRBV5-4 with TRBJ2-2; D unclear. CDR3 length: 14 residues. V was pared by 0 bases and J by 8 bases, with 11 bases between. Per germline, CDR1 SGHNT and CDR2 YYREEE (reference sequence). The CDR3 spells CASSLDSQWGELFF. In DNA form, the CDR3 reads TGTGCCAGCAGCTTGGACAGTCAGTGGGGGGAGCTGTTTTTT.

This sequence joins TRBV7-2 and TRBJ1-1; the D is unclear. Trimming shortened V by 7 bases and J by 0 bases, and 12 bases separated the two germline ends. Germline CDR1 and CDR2: SGHTA and FQGNSA. CDR3 length equals 14 residues. DNA for the CDR3: TGTGCCAGCACCTCTGACACCATGAACACTGAAGCTTTCTTT. Translation: CASTSDTMNTEAFF.

The gene calls are TRBV19 and TRBJ1-4; D call uncertain. This CDR3 has 14 residues. The V end lost 7 bases, the J end lost 0 bases, and 9 bases lay between the germline ends. Germline-derived CDR1 and CDR2 are LNHDA and SQIVND (reference sequence). Here the CDR3 DNA reads TGTGCCAGTAAAGAGAGAGCAACTAATGAAAAACTGTTTTTT. This translates into CASKERATNEKLFF.

As for this clone: The same CDR3 arises from other DNA sequences in this sample as well. The chain links TRBV28 to TRBJ2-7; D unclear. The CDR3 has 12 residues. Germline loops: CDR1 MDHEN, CDR2 SYDVKM. V was cut by 2 bases and J by 7 bases, with 9 bases left in between. The CDR3 loop is CASSLRLKEQYF. CDR3 DNA: TGTGCCAGCAGTTTAAGGCTAAAAGAGCAGTACTTC.

DNA for the CDR3: TGTGCCACAGCACAGGGGGCGACTCCCGGGGAGCTGTTTTTT. It yields the protein CATAQGATPGELFF. V is TRBV2 and J is TRBJ2-2, with 9 bases aligning to TRBD1. This CDR3 spans 14 amino acids. Germline V gives CDR1 SNHLY, CDR2 FYNNEI. V dropped 10 bases and J dropped 6; count of bases not matched to a gene: 9.

This clone was detected once. The chain uses TRBV29-1 and TRBJ2-7; 9 bases align to TRBD1. The V gene end was trimmed by 3 bases and the J gene end by 3 bases; junction bases not matched to a gene: 0. Germline-derived CDR1 and CDR2 are SQVTM and ANQGSEA. This CDR3 contains 12 residues. The DNA of the CDR3 is TGCAGCGTTGAGGGACAGGGCTACGAGCAGTACTTC. The encoded protein is CSVEGQGYEQYF.

This chain joins TRBV5-7 and TRBJ1-1; D remains ambiguous. TRBV5-7 is sorted into the ORF group, with uncertain function. The CDR3 has 18 residues. Trimming pared 0 bases from V and 0 bases from J, leaving 18 bases between. The CDR3 DNA reads as TGTGCCAGCAGCTTGGATGTAGGCAGGCGATCAATGAACACTGAAGCTTTCTTT. Protein sequence: CASSLDVGRRSMNTEAFF.

This clone appeared once. J is TRBJ1-5 and V is TRBV6-5; D not resolved. In germline, CDR1 is MNHEY, CDR2 SVGAGI. The V end was cut by 2 bases, the J end by 5 bases, with 10 bases between. This CDR3 contains 14 residues. The CDR3 loop reads CASSYRWGDQPQHF. The CDR3 DNA reads TGTGCCAGCAGTTACAGGTGGGGAGATCAGCCCCAGCATTTT.

This chain links TRBV6-5 with TRBJ1-5, with D perhaps matching TRBD1 (5 bases). With 6 bases removed from V and 1 base from J, the gap between germline ends came to 10 bases. The CDR3 is 14 amino acids. Germline V gene sequence: CDR1 MNHEY, CDR2 SVGAGI. The CDR3 DNA is TGTGCCAGCAGCTCGGGGGGGAGCAATCAGCCCCAGCATTTT. This encodes CASSSGGSNQPQHF.

The V and J genes are TRBV4-3 and TRBJ2-7, with unresolved D. Per the germline V gene, CDR1 is LGHNA and CDR2 is YSLEER. The CDR3 sequence is 15 residues long. The ends were cut back, 0 bases at V and 3 bases at J, with 12 bases in the middle. The CDR3 DNA sequence: TGCGCCAGCAGCCAAGATAGTACTGGTGTCTACGAGCAGTACTTC. Amino acid sequence: CASSQDSTGVYEQYF.

The chain joins TRBV2 to TRBJ2-3, with D tentatively TRBD1 (6 bases). Trimming stripped 7 bases from V and 2 bases from J, with 19 bases between. The CDR3 has 16 amino acids. Germline loops: CDR1 SNHLY, CDR2 FYNNEI. CDR3 sequence: CASTVRGSGPTDTQYF. Written as DNA, the CDR3 is TGTGCCAGCACCGTAAGGGGGAGCGGTCCCACAGATACGCAGTATTTT.

V and J are TRBV19 and TRBJ1-2; 9 bases map to TRBD1. CDR1 and CDR2 (germline): LNHDA, SQIVND (reference sequence). The CDR3 has 15 residues. Losses at the gene ends were 7 bases for V and 7 bases for J; bases not matched to a gene: 13. The CDR3 region has the DNA TGTGCCAGTACCCCCCAACCGGGACAGGGAGTTGGCTACACCTTC. Protein product: CASTPQPGQGVGYTF.

The chain recombines TRBV30 with TRBJ2-3; 8 positions match TRBD2. The CDR3 contains 15 residues. The germline V gene has CDR1 GTSNPN and CDR2 SVGIG (reference sequence). The J segment lost 1 base and the V segment lost 2 bases, leaving 5 bases of the junction unmatched. This CDR3 reads CAWSRGSGGTDTQYF. DNA for the CDR3: TGTGCCTGGAGTAGGGGTAGCGGGGGCACAGATACGCAGTATTTT.

This chain links TRBV6-5 with TRBJ2-2; D possibly corresponds to TRBD2 (5 bases). Looked up from germline, CDR1 is MNHEY and CDR2 is SVGAGI. The CDR3 contains 15 residues. V gave up 5 bases and J gave up 4 bases, with 14 bases separating them. The CDR3 sequence: CASSKGSRSTGELFF. CDR3 DNA sequence: TGTGCCAGCAGTAAAGGGAGTCGTAGCACCGGGGAGCTGTTTTTT.

This clone was seen more than once but under ten times. The V call is TRBV29-1, the J call TRBJ2-7; D unclear. Germline CDR1 reads SQVTM; CDR2 reads ANQGSEA. The CDR3 has 15 amino acids. Trimming stripped 3 bases from V and 4 bases from J, with 19 bases between. CDR3 sequence reads: CSVESPGPSGYEQYF. The CDR3 DNA follows: TGCAGCGTTGAGTCCCCGGGCCCCTCTGGTTACGAGCAGTACTTC.

The V gene is TRBV7-2, the J gene TRBJ1-2, with a possible D match to TRBD1 (6 bases). Germline loops: CDR1 SGHTA, CDR2 FQGNSA. Trimming pared 5 bases from V and 8 bases from J, leaving 15 bases between. The CDR3 is 13 amino acids. The CDR3 region has the DNA TGTGCCAGCAGCCAAGAGGGGGTTGGAGGCTACACCTTC. Translating it yields CASSQEGVGGYTF.

The V gene is TRBV9, the J gene TRBJ2-5; D is perhaps TRBD2 (5 bases). This CDR3 region has 13 residues. With 7 bases removed from V and 4 bases from J, the gap between germline ends came to 14 bases. Germline-derived CDR1 and CDR2 are SGDLS and YYNGEE. This CDR3 reads CASELARGETQYF. Written as DNA, the CDR3 is TGTGCCAGCGAGCTAGCTCGTGGAGAGACCCAGTACTTC.

This clone appeared once. V is TRBV28 and J is TRBJ1-1; D gene uncertain. Trimming pared 4 bases from V and 3 bases from J, leaving 15 bases between. The CDR3 loop spans 15 amino acids. Germline V CDR1 and CDR2: MDHEN, SYDVKM. DNA for the CDR3: TGTGCCAGCAGTTCGTCGGGCCCGGGGTACACTGAAGCTTTCTTT. Translating gives CASSSSGPGYTEAFF.

The chain couples TRBV9 to TRBJ2-1; D is undetermined. V was cut by 1 base and J by 5 bases, with 13 bases left in between. The V gene's germline CDR1 is SGDLS and CDR2 YYNGEE. The length of the CDR3 is 15 residues. CDR3 sequence reads: CASSVREGRDNEQFF. The CDR3 DNA is TGTGCCAGCAGCGTACGAGAAGGCAGAGACAATGAGCAGTTCTTC. The full variable domain, in which reference TRBV9 and TRBJ2-1 provide the parts outside the CDR3, is DSGVTQTPKHLITATGQRVTLRCSPRSGDLSVYWYQQSLDQGLQFLIQYYNGEERAKGNILERFSAQQFPDLHSELNLSSLELGDSALYFCASSVREGRDNEQFFGPGTRLTVL.

V usage is TRBV7-9 and J usage is TRBJ1-5; D ambiguous. This CDR3 spans 12 amino acids. Germline V gives CDR1 SEHNR, CDR2 FQNEAQ (reference sequence). The CDR3 here is CASGSPNQPQHF. In DNA form, the CDR3 reads TGTGCAAGCGGGTCTCCCAATCAGCCCCAGCATTTT.